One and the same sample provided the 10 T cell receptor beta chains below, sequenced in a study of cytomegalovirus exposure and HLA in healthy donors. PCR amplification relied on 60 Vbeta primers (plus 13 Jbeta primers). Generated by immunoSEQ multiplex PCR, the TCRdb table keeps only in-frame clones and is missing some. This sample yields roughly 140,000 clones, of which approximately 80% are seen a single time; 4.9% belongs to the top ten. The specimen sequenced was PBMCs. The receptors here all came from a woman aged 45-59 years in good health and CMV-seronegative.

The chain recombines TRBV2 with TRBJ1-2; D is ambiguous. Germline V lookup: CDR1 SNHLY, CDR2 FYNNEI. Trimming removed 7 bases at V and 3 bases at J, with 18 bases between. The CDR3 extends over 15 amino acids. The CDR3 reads CASTQRRGRDYGYTF. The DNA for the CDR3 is TGTGCCAGCACCCAACGGAGAGGGCGCGACTATGGCTACACCTTC.

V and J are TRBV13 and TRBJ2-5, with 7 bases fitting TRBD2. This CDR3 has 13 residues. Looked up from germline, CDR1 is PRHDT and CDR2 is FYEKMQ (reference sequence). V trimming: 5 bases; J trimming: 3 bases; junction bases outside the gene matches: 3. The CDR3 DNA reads TGTGCCAGCAGCCTAACTAGCGAAGAGACCCAGTACTTC. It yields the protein CASSLTSEETQYF. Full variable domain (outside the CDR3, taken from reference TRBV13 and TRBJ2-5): AAGVIQSPRHLIKEKRETATLKCYPIPRHDTVYWYQQGPGQDPQFLISFYEKMQSDKGSIPDRFSAQQFSDYHSELNMSSLELGDSALYFCASSLTSEETQYFGPGTRLLVL.

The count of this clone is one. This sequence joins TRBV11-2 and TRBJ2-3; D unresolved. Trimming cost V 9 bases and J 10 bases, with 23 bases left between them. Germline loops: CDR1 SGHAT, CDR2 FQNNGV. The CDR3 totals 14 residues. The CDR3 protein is CASSQFNPADPQYF. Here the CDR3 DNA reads TGTGCCAGTTCCCAGTTCAACCCCGCCGATCCGCAGTATTTT.

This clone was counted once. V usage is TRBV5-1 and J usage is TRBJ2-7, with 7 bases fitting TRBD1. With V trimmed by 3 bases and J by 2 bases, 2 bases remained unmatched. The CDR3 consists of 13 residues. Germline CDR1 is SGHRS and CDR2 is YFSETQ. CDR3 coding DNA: TGCGCCAGCAGCTGGGACAGACCCTACGAGCAGTACTTC. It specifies CASSWDRPYEQYF.

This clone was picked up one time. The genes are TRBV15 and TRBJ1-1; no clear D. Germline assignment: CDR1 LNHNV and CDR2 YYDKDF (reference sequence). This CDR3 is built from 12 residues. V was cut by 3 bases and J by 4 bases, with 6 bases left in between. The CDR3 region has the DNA TGTGCCACCAGCAGCGGGTCCACTGAAGCTTTCTTT. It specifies CATSSGSTEAFF.

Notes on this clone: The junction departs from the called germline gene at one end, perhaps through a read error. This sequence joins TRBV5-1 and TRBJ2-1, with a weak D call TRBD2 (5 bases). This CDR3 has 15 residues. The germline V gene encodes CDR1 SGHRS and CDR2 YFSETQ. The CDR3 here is CTSSLGEGTYNEQFF. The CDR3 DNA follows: TGCACCAGCAGCTTGGGTGAGGGAACCTACAATGAGCAGTTCTTC.

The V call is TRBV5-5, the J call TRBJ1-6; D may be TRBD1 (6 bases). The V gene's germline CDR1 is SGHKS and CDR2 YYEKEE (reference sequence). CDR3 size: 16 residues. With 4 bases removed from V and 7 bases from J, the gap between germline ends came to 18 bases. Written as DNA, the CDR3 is TGTGCCAGCAGCCTACTAACAGGGATCCCAAATTCACCCCTCCACTTT. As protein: CASSLLTGIPNSPLHF.

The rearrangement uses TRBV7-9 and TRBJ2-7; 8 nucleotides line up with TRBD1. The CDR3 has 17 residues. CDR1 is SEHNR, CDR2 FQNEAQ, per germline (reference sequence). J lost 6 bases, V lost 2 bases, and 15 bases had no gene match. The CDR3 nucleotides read TGTGCCAGCAGCTTAAATCCCGGGACAGGCCATTTAACCGAGCAGTACTTC. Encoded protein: CASSLNPGTGHLTEQYF.

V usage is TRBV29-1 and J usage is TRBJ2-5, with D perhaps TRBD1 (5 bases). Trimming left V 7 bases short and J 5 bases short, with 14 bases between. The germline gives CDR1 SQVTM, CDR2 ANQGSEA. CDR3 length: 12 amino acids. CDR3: CSGDSRRETQYF. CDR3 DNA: TGCAGCGGCGACAGCCGAAGGGAGACCCAGTACTTC. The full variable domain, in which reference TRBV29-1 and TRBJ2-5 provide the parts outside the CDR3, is SAVISQKPSRDICQRGTSLTIQCQVDSQVTMMFWYRQQPGQSLTLIATANQGSEATYESGFVIDKFPISRPNLTFSTLTVSNMSPEDSSIYLCSGDSRRETQYFGPGTRLLVL.

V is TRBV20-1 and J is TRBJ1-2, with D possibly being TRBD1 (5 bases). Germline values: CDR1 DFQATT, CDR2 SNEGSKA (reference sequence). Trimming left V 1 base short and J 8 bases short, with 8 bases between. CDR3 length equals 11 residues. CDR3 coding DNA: TGCAGTGCTAGAGTTCGGGGGGGCTACACCTTC. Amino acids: CSARVRGGYTF.